The 9 T cell receptor beta chains given below trace back to one sample, sequenced in a study of regulatory T cells. Study outcomes and limitations: In CD3G-deficient patients, conventional CD4+ T cells were enriched for hydrophobic CDR3 residues at positions 6 and 7.

These TCRs are of unknown antigen specificity. Amplification used 52 TRBV primers and 13 TRBJ primers. The table came from immunoSEQ multiplex PCR; TCRdb's copy has only in-frame clones and leaves some out. The data contain some 38,000 clones, around 91% of them singletons. The sequenced sample was conventional CD4+ T cells sorted from blood. These receptors were taken from a person under 30 with CD3G deficiency.

The rearrangement links TRBV7-2 to TRBJ2-7, with 9 bases identical to TRBD2. The CDR3 extends over 13 amino acids. From germline, CDR1 is SGHTA and CDR2 FQGNSA. V lost 2 bases, J lost 4 bases, and 0 bases stayed unmatched. The DNA of the CDR3 is TGTGCCAGCAGCTTACTAGCGGGGTACGAGCAGTACTTC. Its protein product is CASSLLAGYEQYF.

The rearrangement uses TRBV6-1 and TRBJ2-3; D perhaps matches TRBD2 (7 bases). There are 14 residues in the CDR3. Between the trimmed V and J ends, which lost 3 bases and 2 bases, there was a span of 9 bases. Germline V gives CDR1 MNHNS, CDR2 SASEGT. The CDR3 loop is CASSERGPTDTQYF. The CDR3 coding sequence is TGTGCCAGCAGTGAGCGGGGGCCCACAGATACGCAGTATTTT.

V gene TRBV11-2 combines with J gene TRBJ2-7; 7 bases agree with TRBD2. The germline CDR1 and CDR2 sequences are SGHAT and FQNNGV. The CDR3 totals 16 residues. The V gene end was trimmed by 5 bases and the J gene end by 4 bases; junction bases not matched to a gene: 14. The CDR3 is CASSPLKRGGSYEQYF. As DNA, the CDR3 is TGTGCCAGCAGCCCGCTTAAGCGCGGGGGATCATACGAGCAGTACTTC.

J is TRBJ2-4 and V is TRBV7-2; 9 bases are a match to TRBD2. The CDR3 contains 15 residues. The germline V gene has CDR1 SGHTA and CDR2 FQGNSA. Trimming cost V 5 bases and J 1 base; bases outside gene matches: 3. The CDR3 nucleotides read TGTGCCAGCAGCCTCAGCGGGGGGGCCAAAAACATTCAGTACTTC. As protein: CASSLSGGAKNIQYF.

The V call is TRBV10-3, the J call TRBJ2-7; a weak D match, TRBD2 (5 bases). The V end was cut by 10 bases, the J end by 0 bases, with 13 bases between. The germline CDR1 and CDR2 sequences are ENHRY and SYGVKD. This CDR3 has 13 residues. Here the CDR3 reads CASARAASYEQYF. The CDR3 coding sequence is TGTGCCAGCGCGAGGGCGGCCTCCTACGAGCAGTACTTC.

The rearrangement uses TRBV5-1 and TRBJ2-5; 8 bases fit TRBD2. The CDR3 loop spans 14 amino acids. With V trimmed by 5 bases and J by 1 base, 4 bases remained unmatched. CDR1 and CDR2 (germline): SGHRS, YFSETQ. CDR3 in DNA: TGCGCCAGCAGTCCCGGGGGGGCCCAAGAGACCCAGTACTTC. Protein sequence: CASSPGGAQETQYF.

The rearrangement links TRBV6-1 to TRBJ2-7; D possibly uses TRBD1 or TRBD2 (5 bases each). Trimming cost V 5 bases and J 4 bases, with 12 bases left between them. Germline assignment: CDR1 MNHNS and CDR2 SASEGT. The CDR3 loop spans 13 amino acids. The chain's CDR3 is CASSRDPQYEQYF. Here the CDR3 DNA reads TGTGCCAGCAGTCGGGACCCCCAGTACGAGCAGTACTTC.

The V call is TRBV5-1, the J call TRBJ2-7; 8 nucleotides agree with TRBD1. Trimming took 0 bases from V and 7 from J; bases not matched to a gene: 6. Germline loops: CDR1 SGHRS, CDR2 YFSETQ. This CDR3 spans 14 amino acids. The CDR3: CASSLVAGGGEQYF. The CDR3 DNA sequence: TGCGCCAGCAGCTTGGTGGCAGGGGGCGGGGAGCAGTACTTC. The whole variable domain, remainder taken from reference TRBV5-1 and TRBJ2-7, is KAGVTQTPRYLIKTRGQQVTLSCSPISGHRSVSWYQQTPGQGLQFLFEYFSETQRNKGNFPGRFSGRQFSNSRSEMNVSTLELGDSALYLCASSLVAGGGEQYFGPGTRLTVT.

CDR3 coding DNA: TGTGCCAGCAGCTTAGACGCGGGCCCCAGCACAGATACGCAGTATTTT. Protein product: CASSLDAGPSTDTQYF. The V gene is TRBV7-9, the J gene TRBJ2-3, with a weak D call TRBD2 (5 bases). Trimming cost V 1 base and J 0 bases, with 11 bases left between them. This CDR3 has 16 amino acids. Germline lookup yields CDR1 SEHNR and CDR2 FQNEAQ (reference sequence).